This passage covers 9 T cell receptor beta chains from one sample sequenced in a study of shared clonotypes between healthy human individuals. This table comes from immunoSEQ multiplex PCR, and its TCRdb copy is limited to in-frame clones, with some not included. The table shows under 2.5 million clones, with 85% to 95% occurring only once. The sequenced sample was naive CD4+ T cells from PBMCs. The subset: CD45RA+ positively selected. These receptors all come from a man aged 18 to 30 in good health. Some clones in this sample may be carry-over from other donors' samples.

V usage is TRBV30 and J usage is TRBJ1-4, with a weak D call TRBD1 (5 bases). Trimming removed 2 bases at V and 5 bases at J, with 18 bases between. The CDR3 covers 16 residues. Per germline, CDR1 GTSNPN and CDR2 SVGIG (reference sequence). The CDR3 region is CAWSINRRDENEKLFF. CDR3 in DNA: TGTGCCTGGAGTATCAACCGAAGGGACGAAAATGAAAAACTGTTTTTT.

The chain couples TRBV28 to TRBJ1-2; 10 bases are a match to TRBD1. The CDR3 consists of 13 residues. Germline V gene lookup returns CDR1 MDHEN and CDR2 SYDVKM. V dropped 7 bases and J dropped 6; count of bases not matched to a gene: 5. CDR3 loop: CASTEGTGDGYTF. CDR3 sequence (DNA): TGTGCCAGCACCGAGGGGACAGGGGATGGCTACACCTTC.

The chain joins TRBV28 to TRBJ2-7, with 8 bases lining up with TRBD1. In germline, CDR1 is MDHEN, CDR2 SYDVKM. The CDR3 contains 14 residues. With V trimmed by 8 bases and J by 2 bases, 8 bases remained unmatched. The CDR3, as DNA: TGTGCCAGCGCCTATGGGGACAGGACCTACGAGCAGTACTTC. It specifies CASAYGDRTYEQYF. Complete variable domain (other parts from reference TRBV28 and TRBJ2-7): DVKVTQSSRYLVKRTGEKVFLECVQDMDHENMFWYRQDPGLGLRLIYFSYDVKMKEKGDIPEGYSVSREKKERFSLILESASTNQTSMYLCASAYGDRTYEQYFGPGTRLTVT.

CDR3 protein: CASSRGGRAYEQYF. The CDR3 DNA reads TGTGCCAGCAGTAGGGGAGGCAGAGCCTACGAGCAGTACTTC. The V gene is TRBV5-6, the J gene TRBJ2-5; possible D gene TRBD2, 6 bases. The J call is in doubt because the DNA end fits TRBJ2-7 better. In germline, CDR1 is SGHDT, CDR2 YYEEEE. This CDR3 spans 14 amino acids.

The J gene is TRBJ2-5, the V gene TRBV5-4; the D gene is possibly TRBD1 (6 bases). The CDR3 has 14 amino acids. V dropped 0 bases and J dropped 5 bases, with 11 bases sitting between them. In germline, CDR1 is SGHNT, CDR2 YYREEE (reference sequence). CDR3 in DNA: TGTGCCAGCAGCTTGGCCAGGGGAAGCGAGACCCAGTACTTC. Amino acids: CASSLARGSETQYF.

The chain couples TRBV7-2 to TRBJ2-7; D unclear. In germline, CDR1 is SGHTA, CDR2 FQGNSA. The CDR3 is made up of 14 amino acids. The V and J ends lost 1 base and 6 bases respectively, with 13 bases between them. The CDR3 here is CASSLGKTSPEQYF. CDR3 coding DNA: TGTGCCAGCAGCTTAGGAAAGACCTCTCCCGAGCAGTACTTC.

The rearrangement joins TRBV4-1 to TRBJ2-5, with no clear D. Germline CDR1 reads MGHRA; CDR2 reads YSYEKL. This CDR3 spans 13 amino acids. The V gene lost 1 base and the J gene lost 5 bases, with 8 bases spanning the gap. For the CDR3, the DNA is TGCGCCAGCAGCCAAGGAGATTCTGAGACCCAGTACTTC. This translates into CASSQGDSETQYF.

The chain is built from TRBV5-1 and TRBJ2-7; D is possibly TRBD1 (6 bases). Germline V gene data show CDR1 as SGHRS and CDR2 as YFSETQ. V lost 4 bases to trimming and J lost 0 bases, with 11 bases between them. The CDR3 loop spans 14 amino acids. For the CDR3, the DNA is TGCGCCAGCAGCCCGACAGGACTCTCCTACGAGCAGTACTTC. This sequence encodes CASSPTGLSYEQYF.

The J gene is TRBJ2-3, the V gene TRBV7-9; 9 nucleotides match TRBD2. The ends lost 6 bases at V and 2 bases at J; junction bases unmatched: 6. This CDR3 contains 15 residues. Germline CDR1 reads SEHNR; CDR2 reads FQNEAQ (reference sequence). The CDR3 region is CASSLSSGATDTQYF. The CDR3 nucleotides are TGTGCCAGCAGTCTCTCTAGCGGGGCCACAGATACGCAGTATTTT.